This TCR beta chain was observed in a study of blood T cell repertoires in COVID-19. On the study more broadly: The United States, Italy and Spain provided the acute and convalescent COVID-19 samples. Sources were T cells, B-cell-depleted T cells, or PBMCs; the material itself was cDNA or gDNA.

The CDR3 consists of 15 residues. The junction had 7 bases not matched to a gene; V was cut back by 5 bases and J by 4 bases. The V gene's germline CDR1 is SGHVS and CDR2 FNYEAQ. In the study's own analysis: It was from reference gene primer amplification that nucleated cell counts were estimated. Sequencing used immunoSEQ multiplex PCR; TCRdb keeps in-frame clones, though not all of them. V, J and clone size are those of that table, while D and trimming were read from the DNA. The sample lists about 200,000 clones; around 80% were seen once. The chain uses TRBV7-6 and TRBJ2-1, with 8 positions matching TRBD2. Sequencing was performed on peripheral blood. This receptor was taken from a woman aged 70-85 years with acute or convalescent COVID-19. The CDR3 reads CASSQISGSYNEQFF. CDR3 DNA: TGTGCCAGCAGCCAGATCAGCGGGAGTTACAATGAGCAGTTCTTC.